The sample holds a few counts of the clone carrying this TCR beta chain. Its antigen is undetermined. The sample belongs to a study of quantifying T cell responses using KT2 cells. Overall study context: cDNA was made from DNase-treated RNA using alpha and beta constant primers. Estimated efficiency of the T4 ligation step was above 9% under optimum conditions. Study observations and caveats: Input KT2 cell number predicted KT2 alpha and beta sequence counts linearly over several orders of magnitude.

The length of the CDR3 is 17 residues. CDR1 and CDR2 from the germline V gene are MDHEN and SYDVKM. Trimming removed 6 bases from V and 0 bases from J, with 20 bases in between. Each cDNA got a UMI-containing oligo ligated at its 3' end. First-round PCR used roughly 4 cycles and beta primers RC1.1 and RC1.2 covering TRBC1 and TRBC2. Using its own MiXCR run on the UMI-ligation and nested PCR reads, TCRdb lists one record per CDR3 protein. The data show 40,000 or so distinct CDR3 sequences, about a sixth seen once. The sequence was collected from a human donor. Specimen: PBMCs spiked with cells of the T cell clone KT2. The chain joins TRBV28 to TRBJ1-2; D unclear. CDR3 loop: CASRTPRHDPTNYGYTF. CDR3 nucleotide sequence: TGTGCCAGCAGAACCCCCCGACACGATCCGACTAACTATGGCTACACCTTC.